This TCR beta chain comes out of a study of monozygotic twins with inflammatory bowel disease (dated by TCRdb to between 2018 and 2020). Some background on the complete study: In total, approximately 28 monozygotic twin pairs made up the full study: 19 Danish pairs, all IBD-discordant, plus nine German pairs, of which four were IBD-concordant and five were IBD-discordant. Within discordant pairs, disease-associated traits were sought mainly by comparing IBD patients with their genetically identical healthy co-twins. Each individual had, on average, about 151 000 unique TCRalpha sequences and 181 000 unique TCRbeta sequences available for analysis. What the authors observed across the whole study: Concordant and discordant twins showed no difference in repertoire similarity, possibly because of limited statistical power. No single strong signal or clonotype linked to IBD turned up in the results, so the idea that one exists was not supported. The analysis was unable to tell apart different T cell subtypes. Compared with healthy twins, IBD patients had fewer clonotypes in common with other individuals, a difference most pronounced in patients showing signs of disease activity. IBD patients had lower TCRbeta repertoire diversity, measured by the inverse Simpson index, than their healthy co-twins. Because patients received different immunosuppressive treatments, the repertoires may have picked up extra background noise and variability between individuals.

From each donor, an approximately 2.3 ml peripheral blood sample was collected into PAXgene tubes and kept at -80 degrees C. Total RNA was isolated from whole blood with the PAXgene blood miRNA kit on an automated QIAcube, without T cell sorting. Peripheral blood from monozygotic twin pairs who were concordant or discordant for inflammatory bowel disease underwent deep TCRalpha and TCRbeta repertoire profiling using unique molecular barcoding. For every twin pair, smoking habits were documented, and each individual was categorised as a current, former or never smoker. Library construction relied on 5' RACE. The input for every TCR library was approximately 3,500 ng of total RNA. For each sample, cDNA synthesis was carried out in eight separate reactions using SMARTScribe reverse transcriptase. During cDNA synthesis, template switching was used to introduce unique molecular identifiers that contained a 6-nucleotide sample barcode. Amplification of TCRalpha and TCRbeta cDNA involved two nested PCRs of about 15 and 9 cycles, and each PCR was followed by bead purification. Before amplification, the cDNA was treated with uracil DNA-glycosylase and purified using the QIAquick PCR purification kit. The second PCR added Illumina TruSeq-compatible adapters along with sample-specific barcodes. TapeStation and Qubit were used to check library quality and concentration, and about 5 ng of each library was pooled. Sequencing of the pooled libraries was done on an Illumina HiSeq2500 single-index Rapid Run using custom sequencing primers and 2 x 100 bp reads. The original pipeline was this. MiGEC version 1.2.6 was used for UMI-based consensus assembly, which corrected PCR and sequencing errors. MiXCR version 2.1.1 handled V(D)J alignment, clonotype assembly and CDR3 extraction. To normalise gene usage, clonotype sharing and MAIT/NKT TCR abundance, the analysis used the top 1000, 10 000 and 20 000 clonotypes per sample. After downsampling to 27 000 UMIs, diversity was calculated as the inverse Simpson index using the vegan R package. Paired Mann-Whitney U tests on discordant twin pairs were used, with Benjamini-Hochberg multiple-testing correction. After reprocessing by TCRdb, each CDR3 protein sequence is one entry, and no DNA is given. For this entry, the V and J calls and clone size follow TCRdb and not the study's own pipeline. In this sample's table one finds a few hundred thousand distinct CDR3 sequences. Of the sample, just over 2.5% is held by the ten largest clones.

About this clonotype itself: Its antigen target is currently unknown.

CDR1 and CDR2, looked up from the germline V gene (reference sequence), are LGHDT and YNNKEL. The cysteine opens and the phenylalanine closes a CDR3 of 19 amino acids. There is no recorded DNA. Material: blood. Recombination joined TRBV3-1 with TRBJ2-7; TCRdb proposes TRBD2, but this gene call is untestable without DNA. This receptor was identified in a human donor with ulcerative colitis or Crohn's disease, or a healthy co-twin of an affected twin (not recorded which). CDR3 loop: CASSPRPGLAGGPVYEQYF.